Below are 17 T cell receptor beta chains sequenced from a single sample in a study of cytomegalovirus exposure and HLA in healthy donors (dated 2017 in TCRdb). Library construction relied on the immunoSEQ multiplex PCR assay. Sourced from immuneACCESS, this table was stored by TCRdb with only in-frame sequences that have V and J called. A share of the clones is absent; for the studies checked, an unresolved V gene accounts for under half, and the remainder has no known explanation. The sample yields about 300,000 clones; over 75% were counted once. The top ten hold 0.92% of the sample. Sequencing was performed on PBMCs. All receptors come from a woman aged 18-29 years in good health and CMV-seronegative.

The table lists this clone with a count of one. The rearrangement joins TRBV5-1 to TRBJ1-5; the D gene is possibly TRBD1 (6 bases). The germline V gene has CDR1 SGHRS and CDR2 YFSETQ. Trimming removed 4 bases from V and 5 bases from J, with 16 bases in between. The CDR3 has 15 residues. The CDR3 nucleotides are TGCGCCAGCAGCCTCTCCGGGACAAGTTATCAGCCCCAGCATTTT. Its protein is CASSLSGTSYQPQHF.

The V and J genes are TRBV27 and TRBJ2-2, with D uncertain. Germline V gives CDR1 MNHEY, CDR2 SMNVEV (reference sequence). The CDR3 covers 11 residues. The ends were cut back, 7 bases at V and 4 bases at J, with 4 bases in the middle. The CDR3 loop is CASTITGELFF. CDR3 sequence (DNA): TGTGCCAGCACCATCACCGGGGAGCTGTTTTTT.

This chain links TRBV9 with TRBJ2-5; 9 bases fit TRBD1. The CDR3 contains 16 residues. The trim removed 3 bases at V and 3 bases at J, leaving 9 bases unmatched. Germline V gene data show CDR1 as SGDLS and CDR2 as YYNGEE. DNA for the CDR3: TGTGCCAGCAGCGACCACCTGGGACAGGGAGAAGAGACCCAGTACTTC. Protein: CASSDHLGQGEETQYF.

Only a few counts were recorded for this clone. V usage is TRBV7-9 and J usage is TRBJ1-3; D is undetermined. The CDR3 is 15 amino acids. Germline V CDR1 and CDR2: SEHNR, FQNEAQ (reference sequence). The V end lost 5 bases, the J end lost 0 bases, and 11 bases lay between the germline ends. The CDR3 DNA sequence: TGTGCCAGCAGCCGGCAGACAAGCTCTGGAAACACCATATATTTT. This encodes CASSRQTSSGNTIYF.

The J gene is TRBJ2-3, the V gene TRBV9, with TRBD2 matching 10 bases. Germline V gives CDR1 SGDLS, CDR2 YYNGEE. V lost 8 bases and J lost 5; bases outside the gene matches: 14. This CDR3 region has 16 residues. This CDR3 reads CASQAADSGRVDTQYF. CDR3 DNA: TGTGCCAGTCAGGCGGCGGACAGCGGGAGGGTAGATACGCAGTATTTT.

In this sample, this clone turned up once. This sequence joins TRBV5-1 and TRBJ1-1; the D gene is possibly TRBD1 (6 bases). This CDR3 is built from 15 residues. Per germline, CDR1 SGHRS and CDR2 YFSETQ. The V and J ends lost 0 bases and 0 bases respectively, with 9 bases between them. CDR3 nucleotide sequence: TGCGCCAGCAGCTTGGAAGGGACATTGAACACTGAAGCTTTCTTT. Translated: CASSLEGTLNTEAFF.

The V and J genes are TRBV5-4 and TRBJ2-7; 8 bases align to TRBD1. The junction had 11 bases not matched to a gene; V was cut back by 4 bases and J by 2 bases. This CDR3 spans 16 amino acids. The germline V gene has CDR1 SGHNT and CDR2 YYREEE (reference sequence). CDR3 nucleotide sequence: TGTGCCAGCAGCGGGGGTCGGACAGGGCACCCCTACGAGCAGTACTTC. Amino acids: CASSGGRTGHPYEQYF.

This clone was recorded only once. The gene calls are TRBV7-9 and TRBJ2-5, with D perhaps TRBD2 (7 bases). Germline V gives CDR1 SEHNR, CDR2 FQNEAQ (reference sequence). The CDR3 is made up of 15 amino acids. The V and J ends lost 1 base and 2 bases respectively, with 11 bases between them. The CDR3 loop is CASSLVRGAQETQYF. Written as DNA, the CDR3 is TGTGCCAGCAGCTTAGTTCGGGGGGCTCAAGAGACCCAGTACTTC.

The chain employs TRBV28 and TRBJ2-5; 8 bases map to TRBD1. This CDR3 has 15 amino acids. With V trimmed by 5 bases and J by 2 bases, 7 bases remained unmatched. Per germline, CDR1 MDHEN and CDR2 SYDVKM. The CDR3 loop reads CASSHGQGRQETQYF. CDR3 sequence (DNA): TGTGCCAGCAGTCACGGACAGGGAAGACAAGAGACCCAGTACTTC.

This clone was recorded only once. The rearrangement joins TRBV9 to TRBJ1-2; tentatively, D is TRBD1 (5 bases). Trimming pared 0 bases from V and 2 bases from J, leaving 14 bases between. Germline-derived CDR1 and CDR2 are SGDLS and YYNGEE. The CDR3 is 16 amino acids. The CDR3 region is CASSVDAGGHNYGYTF. Here the CDR3 DNA reads TGTGCCAGCAGCGTAGACGCCGGGGGTCACAACTATGGCTACACCTTC.

The rearrangement links TRBV7-2 to TRBJ2-1; maybe TRBD2 (6 bases). The CDR3 consists of 14 residues. V was pared by 4 bases and J by 11 bases, with 18 bases between. Germline V gene data show CDR1 as SGHTA and CDR2 as FQGNSA. The CDR3 sequence: CASSSPTLRGKQFF. CDR3 DNA sequence: TGTGCCAGCAGCTCCCCCACTCTCCGGGGGAAGCAGTTCTTC.

The rearrangement links TRBV5-1 to TRBJ2-1; 13 bases agree with TRBD2. Germline V CDR1 and CDR2: SGHRS, YFSETQ. With 4 bases clipped from V and 3 bases from J, the junction kept 16 bases outside the gene matches. This CDR3 has 20 amino acids. In DNA, the CDR3 is TGCGCCAGCAGCCCCCGGACTAGCGGGAGAAGTGGGGAGGGCTACAATGAGCAGTTCTTC. Protein sequence: CASSPRTSGRSGEGYNEQFF.

The rearrangement uses TRBV30 and TRBJ2-7, with TRBD2 as a possible D gene (6 bases). CDR3 length equals 13 residues. V lost 0 bases to trimming and J lost 3 bases, with 9 bases between them. CDR1 GTSNPN and CDR2 SVGIG come from the germline V gene (reference sequence). As DNA, the CDR3 is TGTGCCTGGAGTGTATTGCGGGACTACGAGCAGTACTTC. This codes for CAWSVLRDYEQYF.

The chain carries TRBV14 and TRBJ2-1; possibly TRBD1 for D (6 bases). V dropped 7 bases and J dropped 6 bases, with 13 bases sitting between them. The CDR3 covers 13 residues. CDR1 and CDR2 from the germline V gene are SGHDN and FVKESK. CDR3 residues: CASNTGSFNEQFF. CDR3 DNA sequence: TGTGCCAGCAATACAGGGAGTTTCAATGAGCAGTTCTTC.

This clone was recorded a few times. Germline is not matched at one junction end, which may reflect a read error. CDR3: CASSTDRAVF. The CDR3 region has the DNA TGTGCCAGCAGCACCGACAGGGCGGTCTTT. This chain connects TRBV28 to TRBJ1-1; TRBD1 agrees at 7 bases. The germline CDR1 and CDR2 sequences are MDHEN and SYDVKM. The CDR3 totals 10 residues.

J is TRBJ1-2 and V is TRBV7-2, with a possible D match to TRBD1 (6 bases). Germline CDR1 SGHTA, CDR2 FQGNSA. The CDR3 loop spans 15 amino acids. Trimming pared 9 bases from V and 3 bases from J, leaving 20 bases between. The CDR3 bases are TGTGCCAGAGGGGTATCAGGGAAGGGGGACTATGGCTACACCTTC. This gives the protein CARGVSGKGDYGYTF.

This chain uses TRBV2 with TRBJ2-6; D gene uncertain. Looked up from germline, CDR1 is SNHLY and CDR2 is FYNNEI. V was pared by 3 bases and J by 0 bases, with 3 bases between. The CDR3 extends over 14 amino acids. As DNA, the CDR3 is TGTGCCAGCAGTGATATCTCTGGGGCCAACGTCCTGACTTTC. Encoded protein: CASSDISGANVLTF.